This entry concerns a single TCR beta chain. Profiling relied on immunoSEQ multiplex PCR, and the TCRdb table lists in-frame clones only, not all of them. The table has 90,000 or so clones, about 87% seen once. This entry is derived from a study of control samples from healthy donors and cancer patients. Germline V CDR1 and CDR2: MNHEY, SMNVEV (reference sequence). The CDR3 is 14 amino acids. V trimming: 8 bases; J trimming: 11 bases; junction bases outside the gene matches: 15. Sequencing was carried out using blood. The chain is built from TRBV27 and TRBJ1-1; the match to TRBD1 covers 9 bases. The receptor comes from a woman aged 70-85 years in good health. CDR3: CASHARTGAVQAFF. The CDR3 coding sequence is TGTGCCAGCCACGCCCGGACAGGGGCGGTTCAGGCTTTCTTT.